Listed here are 31 T cell receptor beta chains from one sample, sequenced in a study of identical twins. Each CDR3 protein is one row after TCRdb ran MiXCR on the 5' RACE reads. The sample has some 260,000 distinct CDR3 sequences; roughly an eighth are singletons. The specimen sequenced was memory (CD45RO+) T cells sorted from blood. These receptors all stem from a woman aged 18-30 years in good health.

This clonotype has just a few counts. The rearrangement links TRBV5-1 to TRBJ1-1, with D perhaps matching TRBD1 (6 bases). With 9 bases removed from V and 0 bases from J, the gap between germline ends came to 12 bases. The germline V gene has CDR1 SGHRS and CDR2 YFSETQ. The CDR3 has 13 amino acids. This CDR3 reads CATRGRMNTEAFF. CDR3 nucleotides: TGCGCCACCAGGGGACGGATGAACACTGAAGCTTTCTTT.

CDR3 sequence: CASSVGGYSGSPLHF. The CDR3 bases are TGTGCCAGCAGCGTAGGTGGTTACAGCGGGTCACCCCTCCACTTT. The chain carries TRBV9 and TRBJ1-6; D remains ambiguous. Trimming left V 0 bases short and J 10 bases short, with 14 bases between. The CDR3 contains 15 residues. Germline V gene lookup returns CDR1 SGDLS and CDR2 YYNGEE.

To note about this clonotype: Just one base apart from a much larger clone, this may be a read error. The gene calls are TRBV29-1 and TRBJ1-1; 7 bases are shared with TRBD1. In germline, CDR1 is SQVTM, CDR2 ANQGSEA. The junction had 10 bases not matched to a gene; V was cut back by 5 bases and J by 1 base. The length of the CDR3 is 15 residues. This chain's CDR3 is CSVITGTARNTEAFF. The CDR3 DNA is TGCAGCGTTATTACCGGGACAGCCAGGAACACTGAAGCTTTCTTT. Variable domain in full (rest from reference TRBV29-1 and TRBJ1-1): SAVISQKPSRDICQRGTSLTIQCQVDSQVTMMFWYRQQPGQSLTLIATANQGSEATYESGFVIDKFPISRPNLTFSTLTVSNMSPEDSSIYLCSVITGTARNTEAFFGQGTRLTVV.

The chain couples TRBV6-1 to TRBJ2-1, with TRBD2 as a possible D gene (6 bases). The CDR3 covers 16 residues. CDR1 is MNHNS and CDR2 is SASEGT in the germline V gene. V lost 2 bases and J lost 7, with 18 bases in between. The CDR3 bases are TGTGCCAGCAGTGAAATTCGGGGGAGCACGGGTAATGAGCAGTTCTTC. This translates into CASSEIRGSTGNEQFF.

This clonotype was counted only a few times. V and J are TRBV3-1 and TRBJ2-1, with D perhaps being TRBD1 or TRBD2 (5 bases each). The CDR3 covers 15 residues. Germline CDR1 reads LGHDT; CDR2 reads YNNKEL (reference sequence). Trimming stripped 2 bases from V and 7 bases from J, with 15 bases between. The CDR3 DNA follows: TGTGCCAGCAGCCAATTCCCGGGACGAGCAAATGAGCAGTTCTTC. Translated: CASSQFPGRANEQFF.

This clonotype was seen ten or more times. The CDR3 spells CASSLWLAGGNNEQFF. The CDR3 DNA sequence: TGTGCCAGCAGTTTATGGCTAGCGGGAGGGAACAATGAGCAGTTCTTC. V is TRBV12-3 or TRBV12-4 and J is TRBJ2-1; the match to TRBD2 covers 12 bases. Trimming at V came to 2 bases and at J to 5 bases, leaving 4 bases not matched to a gene. The CDR3 runs to 16 residues.

V and J are TRBV5-1 and TRBJ2-5, with 8 bases fitting TRBD2. The germline V gene encodes CDR1 SGHRS and CDR2 YFSETQ. There are 15 residues in the CDR3. Unmatched junction bases numbered 6, after V lost 0 bases and J lost 5 bases. DNA of the CDR3: TGCGCCAGCAGCTTGGCGGGGGGGCCTGAGGAGACCCAGTACTTC. Translation: CASSLAGGPEETQYF.

This clonotype occurred a few times. J is TRBJ2-5 and V is TRBV19; maybe TRBD2 (5 bases). Trimming shortened V by 5 bases and J by 5 bases, and 9 bases separated the two germline ends. The germline gives CDR1 LNHDA, CDR2 SQIVND (reference sequence). The CDR3 length is 12 residues. The CDR3: CASSAAVETQYF. As DNA, the CDR3 is TGTGCCAGTAGTGCAGCGGTGGAGACCCAGTACTTC.

This clonotype appeared many times. The CDR3 here is CASSQGGPRDPDTQYF. The CDR3, as DNA: TGTGCCAGCAGTCAGGGGGGGCCGCGTGACCCAGATACGCAGTATTTT. The V and J genes are TRBV6-2 or TRBV6-3 and TRBJ2-3, with D perhaps matching TRBD1 or TRBD2 (7 bases each). Between the trimmed V and J ends, which lost 5 bases and 4 bases, there was a span of 19 bases. Germline V lookup: CDR1 MNHEY, CDR2 SVGEGT. The CDR3 has 16 residues.

J is TRBJ1-2 and V is TRBV12-3 or TRBV12-4; 7 positions match TRBD1. This CDR3 contains 16 residues. J lost 2 bases, V lost 4 bases, and 10 bases had no gene match. CDR3 in amino acids: CASSSPGGRGNYGYTF. The CDR3 bases are TGTGCCAGCAGTTCCCCTGGGGGCAGGGGGAACTATGGCTACACCTTC.

This clonotype was found many times. The V call is TRBV4-3, the J call TRBJ2-7; 12 bases agree with TRBD2. Germline V CDR1 and CDR2: LGHNA, YSLEER. The CDR3 has 15 amino acids. Losses at the gene ends were 0 bases for V and 4 bases for J; bases not matched to a gene: 1. CDR3: CASSQDLAGGYEQYF. As DNA, the CDR3 is TGCGCCAGCAGCCAAGATCTAGCGGGAGGGTACGAGCAGTACTTC.

The chain uses TRBV21-1 and TRBJ2-5; the table's D gene call, TRBD1, was not cross checked with the DNA. TRBV21-1 is flagged as a pseudogene. CDR3 size: 18 residues. The CDR3 protein is CASSKIGTGVLLKETQYF. CDR3 DNA sequence: TGTGCCAGCAGCAAAATAGGGACAGGGGTATTATTGAAAGAGACCCAGTACTTC.

This clonotype was observed a handful of times. Here the CDR3 DNA reads TGCGCCAGCAGCTCATCCACACAATCCAATGAAAAACTGTTTTTT. This encodes CASSSSTQSNEKLFF. The chain joins TRBV5-1 to TRBJ1-4; the D is unclear. Germline V gene sequence: CDR1 SGHRS, CDR2 YFSETQ. The CDR3 loop spans 15 amino acids. V lost 3 bases to trimming and J lost 5 bases, with 14 bases between them. Drawing the rest from reference TRBV5-1 and TRBJ1-4, the complete variable domain is KAGVTQTPRYLIKTRGQQVTLSCSPISGHRSVSWYQQTPGQGLQFLFEYFSETQRNKGNFPGRFSGRQFSNSRSEMNVSTLELGDSALYLCASSSSTQSNEKLFFGSGTQLSVL.

This clonotype was counted at least ten times. The J gene is TRBJ1-1, the V gene TRBV12-3 or TRBV12-4; 12 positions agree with TRBD1. This CDR3 contains 18 residues. V shed 0 bases and J 6 bases; nucleotides not matched to a gene: 11. The CDR3 DNA follows: TGTGCCAGCAGTTTAGCTGGGTACGGGACAGGGGGCGGACCTGAAGCTTTCTTT. Protein product: CASSLAGYGTGGGPEAFF.

The sample holds many counts of this clonotype. The chain uses TRBV9 and TRBJ1-2; tentative D call: TRBD1 (5 bases). Looked up from germline, CDR1 is SGDLS and CDR2 is YYNGEE. Trimming took off 0 bases at V and 8 bases at J, with 11 bases between the two ends. The CDR3 extends over 13 amino acids. The CDR3 region has the DNA TGTGCCAGCAGCGTAGTAACGGGGGACGGCTACACCTTC. It codes for CASSVVTGDGYTF.

The chain has TRBV7-6 and TRBJ2-3; D perhaps matches TRBD2 (6 bases). The ends were cut back, 2 bases at V and 2 bases at J, with 14 bases in the middle. This CDR3 region has 16 residues. Germline V gene data show CDR1 as SGHVS and CDR2 as FNYEAQ. The CDR3 reads CASSLRAGPNTDTQYF. The CDR3 region has the DNA TGTGCCAGCAGCTTAAGGGCGGGACCCAACACAGATACGCAGTATTTT. Complete variable domain (other parts from reference TRBV7-6 and TRBJ2-3): GAGVSQSPRYKVTKRGQDVALRCDPISGHVSLYWYRQALGQGPEFLTYFNYEAQQDKSGLPNDRFSAERPEGSISTLTIQRTEQRDSAMYRCASSLRAGPNTDTQYFGPGTRLTVL.

In this sample, this clonotype turned up many times. This sequence joins TRBV20-1 and TRBJ2-7, with TRBD1 matching over 8 bases. Per the germline V gene, CDR1 is DFQATT and CDR2 is SNEGSKA (reference sequence). After removal of 0 bases from V and 3 bases from J, the junction contained 10 bases not matched to a gene. The CDR3 loop spans 16 amino acids. Here the CDR3 reads CSARDQMAGGGYEQYF. In nucleotides, the CDR3 is TGCAGTGCTAGAGATCAGATGGCAGGGGGCGGCTACGAGCAGTACTTC.

This clonotype was found many times. The CDR3 sequence is CSSPLGQLTGGNEQFF. Written as DNA, the CDR3 is TGCAGTTCGCCCTTGGGGCAACTGACAGGGGGCAATGAGCAGTTCTTC. The chain recombines TRBV20-1 with TRBJ2-1; 9 bases are a match to TRBD1. The CDR3 contains 16 residues. The junction had 17 bases not matched to a gene; V was cut back by 8 bases and J by 6 bases. In germline, CDR1 is DFQATT, CDR2 SNEGSKA (reference sequence).

This sequence joins TRBV28 and TRBJ2-5, with 9 positions matching TRBD2. CDR1 and CDR2 (germline): MDHEN, SYDVKM. The CDR3 consists of 14 residues. Unmatched junction bases numbered 6, after V lost 5 bases and J lost 5 bases. DNA for the CDR3: TGTGCCAGCAGTCTACTCAGCGGGAGGGAGACCCAGTACTTC. This sequence encodes CASSLLSGRETQYF.

The rearrangement links TRBV7-3 to TRBJ1-6; the D gene is possibly TRBD1 (5 bases). The ends were cut back, 5 bases at V and 2 bases at J, with 7 bases in the middle. CDR3 length: 14 amino acids. In germline, CDR1 is SGHTA, CDR2 FQGTGA. The CDR3 sequence: CASSLQAYNSPLHF. In nucleotides, the CDR3 is TGTGCCAGCAGCCTACAGGCCTATAATTCACCCCTCCACTTT.

This clonotype has ten or more counts. The chain couples TRBV7-2 to TRBJ2-1; 7 bases agree with TRBD1. V dropped 6 bases and J dropped 4; count of bases not matched to a gene: 6. In germline, CDR1 is SGHTA, CDR2 FQGNSA. This CDR3 has 14 amino acids. The CDR3 DNA is TGTGCCAGCAGGACAGGGAGCCTTTACAATGAGCAGTTCTTC. The encoded protein is CASRTGSLYNEQFF.

This clonotype was seen ten or more times. V and J are TRBV5-1 and TRBJ1-1, with D unresolved. The germline V gene has CDR1 SGHRS and CDR2 YFSETQ. The CDR3 contains 15 residues. V gave up 0 bases and J gave up 4 bases, with 13 bases separating them. CDR3 DNA sequence: TGCGCCAGCAGCTTGGGTTTGACAAGCGGCACTGAAGCTTTCTTT. Translation gives CASSLGLTSGTEAFF. The full variable domain, its missing parts supplied by reference TRBV5-1 and TRBJ1-1, is KAGVTQTPRYLIKTRGQQVTLSCSPISGHRSVSWYQQTPGQGLQFLFEYFSETQRNKGNFPGRFSGRQFSNSRSEMNVSTLELGDSALYLCASSLGLTSGTEAFFGQGTRLTVV.

This clonotype occurred a few times. This chain joins TRBV3-1 and TRBJ1-1; D remains ambiguous. This CDR3 contains 15 residues. CDR1 and CDR2 from the germline V gene are LGHDT and YNNKEL (reference sequence). Trimming took 0 bases from V and 2 from J, leaving 10 bases between them. DNA for the CDR3: TGTGCCAGCAGCCAAGATTCAAGGGAAAACACTGAAGCTTTCTTT. Its protein is CASSQDSRENTEAFF.

J is TRBJ2-7 and V is TRBV20-1; TRBD2 matches 7 bases. Germline trimming cut 1 base from V and 1 base from J; bases unmatched to any gene: 19. In germline, CDR1 is DFQATT, CDR2 SNEGSKA (reference sequence). CDR3 length: 19 residues. The CDR3 here is CSARGRRIEPGTTSYEQYF. In DNA, the CDR3 is TGCAGTGCTAGAGGTCGACGAATCGAACCCGGGACTACTTCCTACGAGCAGTACTTC.

This clonotype was counted only a few times. V usage is TRBV3-1 and J usage is TRBJ1-1; no definite D call. Germline CDR1 and CDR2: LGHDT and YNNKEL (reference sequence). CDR3 size: 15 residues. V shed 7 bases and J shed 6 bases, with 21 bases lying between them. CDR3 amino acids: CASTHGRTLRAEAFF. CDR3 sequence (DNA): TGTGCCAGCACCCATGGACGGACCCTGAGGGCTGAAGCTTTCTTT.

The chain uses TRBV6-5 and TRBJ1-2; D possibly corresponds to TRBD1 (5 bases). Trimming removed 0 bases at V and 0 bases at J, with 8 bases between. Per the germline V gene, CDR1 is MNHEY and CDR2 is SVGAGI. The CDR3 runs 15 residues. The CDR3 sequence is CASSYSRGANYGYTF. The CDR3 DNA follows: TGTGCCAGCAGTTACTCAAGGGGAGCTAACTATGGCTACACCTTC.

The CDR3 loop is CASSGRGAYEQYF. The DNA of the CDR3 is TGTGCCAGCAGCGGGCGCGGGGCGTATGAGCAGTACTTC. The rearrangement joins TRBV7-2 to TRBJ2-7; D may be TRBD2 (6 bases). The length of the CDR3 is 13 residues. Germline V gives CDR1 SGHTA, CDR2 FQGNSA. V lost 5 bases to trimming and J lost 7 bases, with 15 bases between them.

This chain links TRBV20-1 with TRBJ1-5, with TRBD1 matching 7 bases. CDR3 length: 14 residues. After removal of 8 bases from V and 2 bases from J, the junction contained 9 bases not matched to a gene. Germline V gene data show CDR1 as DFQATT and CDR2 as SNEGSKA (reference sequence). CDR3: CSSGQAPGNQPQHF. DNA for the CDR3: TGCAGTTCTGGACAGGCTCCGGGCAATCAGCCCCAGCATTTT.

This clonotype has a handful of counts. The J gene is TRBJ2-1, the V gene TRBV6-2 or TRBV6-3, with D possibly being TRBD2 (6 bases). The CDR3 is 13 amino acids. CDR1 is MNHEY and CDR2 is SVGEGT in the germline V gene. Trimming took 7 bases from V and 4 from J, leaving 11 bases between them. As DNA, the CDR3 is TGTGCCAGCAAGTTGAGCGGGTACAATGAGCAGTTCTTC. Protein product: CASKLSGYNEQFF.

This clonotype was seen a few times. The chain uses TRBV18 and TRBJ2-7, with TRBD2 matching over 8 bases. Trimming removed 3 bases from V and 0 bases from J; junction bases left unmatched: 7. Germline values: CDR1 KGHSH, CDR2 LQKENI. The CDR3 has 16 residues. This chain's CDR3 is CASSPSAGDYSYEQYF. As DNA, the CDR3 is TGTGCCAGCTCACCCTCAGCGGGGGACTACTCCTACGAGCAGTACTTC.

The rearrangement joins TRBV6-1 to TRBJ2-4; D unclear. Germline V gives CDR1 MNHNS, CDR2 SASEGT. Trimming removed 6 bases at V and 0 bases at J, with 12 bases between. The CDR3 covers 15 residues. The CDR3 nucleotides read TGTGCCAGCAGCCCAATCAACCTAGCCAAAAACATTCAGTACTTC. Its translation is CASSPINLAKNIQYF.